This T cell receptor beta chain was sequenced in a study of early T cells in non-severe SARS-CoV-2 infection. Study-wide background: Bulk RNA isolated from unsorted whole blood underwent sequencing; chains were not paired. General study points: Missing private and CD4 specificities, VDJdb matching favored anti-spike CD8 responses.

cDNA molecules, individually, were tagged with unique molecular identifiers. MiXCR, run by TCRdb on the 5' RACE reads, gives a single entry per CDR3 protein. The sample yields 55,000 or so distinct CDR3 sequences, about 5.9% seen once. Remarks on this clonotype: Its antigen is unknown.

Losses at the gene ends were 2 bases for V and 3 bases for J; bases not matched to a gene: 9. Germline values: CDR1 MNHEY, CDR2 SVGEGT. This CDR3 comprises 17 residues. The receptor was derived from an adult who was a healthcare worker with PCR-confirmed SARS-CoV-2 infection or an uninfected control (not recorded which). The chain is built from TRBV6-2 or TRBV6-3 and TRBJ2-4; 8 bases agree with TRBD1. Sequences were obtained from whole blood. CDR3 in amino acids: CASSYGRTGNGKNIQYF. The CDR3 DNA reads TGTGCCAGCAGTTACGGCCGGACAGGGAATGGCAAAAACATTCAGTACTTC.